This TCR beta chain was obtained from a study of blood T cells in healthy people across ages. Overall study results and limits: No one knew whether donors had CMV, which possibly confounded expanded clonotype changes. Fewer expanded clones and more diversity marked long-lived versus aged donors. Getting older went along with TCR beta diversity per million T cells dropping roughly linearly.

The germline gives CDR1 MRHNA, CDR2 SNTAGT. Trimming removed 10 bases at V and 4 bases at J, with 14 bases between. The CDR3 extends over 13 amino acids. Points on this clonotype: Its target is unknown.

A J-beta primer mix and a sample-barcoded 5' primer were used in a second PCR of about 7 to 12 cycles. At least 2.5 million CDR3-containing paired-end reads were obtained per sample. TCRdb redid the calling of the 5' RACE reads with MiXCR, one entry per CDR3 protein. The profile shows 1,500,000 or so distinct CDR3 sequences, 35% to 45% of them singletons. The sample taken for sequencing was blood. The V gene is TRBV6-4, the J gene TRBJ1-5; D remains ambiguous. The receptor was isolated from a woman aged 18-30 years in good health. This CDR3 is CATSFTENQPQHF. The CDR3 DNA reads TGTGCCACCTCGTTCACGGAAAATCAGCCCCAGCATTTT.